Below, 30 T cell receptor beta chains from the same sample are listed, as sequenced in a study of Ad26.COV2.S vaccination and SARS-CoV-2 variants. Sequenced by immunoSEQ multiplex PCR; TCRdb stores in-frame clones only, minus some. The table lists about 350,000 clones, roughly 89% of them singletons. Treatment of the sample: some 20 received Ad26.COV2.S at low or high dose, single or two shots; 5 received placebo; per-sample allocation not given. Repertoires come from day 63 after the first vaccine or placebo injection. Sequences were derived from peripheral blood, sampled in a trial of Ad26.COV2.S vaccine versus placebo. Receptors originate from a person aged 18-60 years who received the Ad26.COV2.S COVID-19 vaccine or a placebo.

A single count supports this clone. The chain has TRBV19 and TRBJ2-6, with 9 positions matching TRBD1. The V gene's germline CDR1 is LNHDA and CDR2 SQIVND (reference sequence). The CDR3 extends over 19 amino acids. The junction had 12 bases not matched to a gene; V was cut back by 6 bases and J by 0 bases. The CDR3 nucleotides read TGTGCCAGTAGGCACGACCCGGGACAGGGAAGCTCTGGGGCCAACGTCCTGACTTTC. This sequence encodes CASRHDPGQGSSGANVLTF.

This chain links TRBV30 with TRBJ1-6; 7 bases match TRBD1. The trim removed 6 bases at V and 9 bases at J, leaving 8 bases unmatched. The CDR3 is 13 amino acids. CDR1 and CDR2 (germline): GTSNPN, SVGIG (reference sequence). The DNA for the CDR3 is TGTGCCTGTTCTAGACAGGGAAGTTCACCCCTCCACTTT. Protein sequence: CACSRQGSSPLHF.

As concerns this clone: An end of the junction differs from the germline gene, which may be a read error. This CDR3 reads CSAGTTEVNFGYTF. The CDR3 DNA sequence: TGCAGCGCTGGTACGACAGAGGTGAACTTTGGCTACACCTTC. The chain joins TRBV29-1 to TRBJ1-2; tentatively, D is TRBD1 (5 bases). The CDR3 runs 14 residues. Germline CDR1 reads SQVTM; CDR2 reads ANQGSEA.

The J gene is TRBJ1-2, the V gene TRBV4-1, with 7 bases aligning to TRBD1. The CDR3 has 16 amino acids. J was trimmed by 0 bases and V by 3 bases; bases with no gene match: 7. Germline CDR1 MGHRA, CDR2 YSYEKL. CDR3 region: CASSHPGTAANYGYTF. The CDR3 DNA follows: TGCGCCAGCAGCCACCCCGGGACAGCAGCTAACTATGGCTACACCTTC.

V and J are TRBV7-2 and TRBJ1-4; D is unclear. Germline V CDR1 and CDR2: SGHTA, FQGNSA. Between the trimmed V and J ends, which lost 3 bases and 4 bases, there was a span of 6 bases. The CDR3 has 13 residues. CDR3 residues: CASSFYGNEKLFF. The DNA for the CDR3 is TGTGCCAGCAGCTTTTACGGTAATGAAAAACTGTTTTTT. The entire variable domain, with the rest obtained from reference TRBV7-2 and TRBJ1-4, is as follows: GAGVSQSPSNKVTEKGKDVELRCDPISGHTALYWYRQSLGQGLEFLIYFQGNSAPDKSGLPSDRFSAERTGGSVSTLTIQRTQQEDSAVYLCASSFYGNEKLFFGSGTQLSVL.

V usage is TRBV30 and J usage is TRBJ2-3, with 7 bases matching TRBD2. This CDR3 spans 14 amino acids. CDR1 GTSNPN and CDR2 SVGIG come from the germline V gene (reference sequence). V gave up 3 bases and J gave up 5 bases; unmatched junction bases: 8. CDR3 in DNA: TGTGCCTGGAGCGGCGGGGAGGGTCAAGATACGCAGTATTTT. This gives the protein CAWSGGEGQDTQYF.

The chain is built from TRBV18 and TRBJ1-6, with D possibly matching TRBD1 (6 bases). The V and J ends lost 3 bases and 0 bases respectively, with 15 bases between them. The germline gives CDR1 KGHSH, CDR2 LQKENI. The CDR3 is 18 residues long. CDR3 nucleotide sequence: TGTGCCAGCTCACCGAGACAGGTCCCAAGCTCCTATAATTCACCCCTCCACTTT. Translating gives CASSPRQVPSSYNSPLHF. Together with reference TRBV18 and TRBJ1-6, the CDR3 gives the full variable domain: NAGVMQNPRHLVRRRGQEARLRCSPMKGHSHVYWYRQLPEEGLKFMVYLQKENIIDESGMPKERFSAEFPKEGPSILRIQQVVRGDSAAYFCASSPRQVPSSYNSPLHFGNGTRLTVT.

This chain's CDR3 is CASSPTSGTDTQYF. CDR3 sequence (DNA): TGTGCCAGCTCGCCGACTAGCGGCACAGATACGCAGTATTTT. The V and J genes are TRBV18 and TRBJ2-3, with 8 bases that match TRBD2. V lost 6 bases, J lost 1 base, and 3 bases stayed unmatched. Per the germline V gene, CDR1 is KGHSH and CDR2 is LQKENI. The length of the CDR3 is 14 residues.

This sequence joins TRBV4-3 and TRBJ2-1; the match to TRBD2 covers 8 bases. The CDR3 is 18 amino acids. V lost 0 bases and J lost 0; bases outside the gene matches: 7. The germline V gene encodes CDR1 LGHNA and CDR2 YSLEER. The CDR3 sequence: CASSQELRGVSSYNEQFF. DNA for the CDR3: TGCGCCAGCAGCCAAGAATTGCGGGGGGTGAGCTCCTACAATGAGCAGTTCTTC.

CDR3 loop: CASSLLRILTYSYNEQFF. CDR3 DNA sequence: TGTGCCAGCAGCTTGCTCAGGATTCTAACTTATTCCTACAATGAGCAGTTCTTC. The rearrangement joins TRBV5-6 to TRBJ2-1, with unresolved D. The length of the CDR3 is 18 residues. Germline CDR1 and CDR2: SGHDT and YYEEEE. Trimming took off 1 base at V and 1 base at J, with 18 bases between the two ends.

The chain carries TRBV28 and TRBJ1-2; 9 bases are shared with TRBD1. The CDR3 length is 14 residues. Germline V gene data show CDR1 as MDHEN and CDR2 as SYDVKM. V was pared by 2 bases and J by 5 bases, with 3 bases of the junction left unmatched. Here the CDR3 reads CASSLIGQGYGYTF. The CDR3 nucleotides read TGTGCCAGCAGTTTAATCGGACAGGGGTATGGCTACACCTTC.

The gene calls are TRBV3-1 (or the pseudogene TRBV3-2) and TRBJ2-1, with D uncertain. The CDR3 contains 15 residues. Germline assignment: CDR1 LGHDT and CDR2 YNNKEL (reference sequence). The V end lost 0 bases, the J end lost 6 bases, and 12 bases lay between the germline ends. CDR3 sequence: CASSQDLVRTNEQFF. The CDR3 bases are TGTGCCAGCAGCCAAGATCTGGTCAGAACCAATGAGCAGTTCTTC.

The rearrangement joins TRBV28 to TRBJ2-1, with TRBD2 matching over 8 bases. The J segment lost 2 bases and the V segment lost 2 bases, leaving 2 bases of the junction unmatched. Germline values: CDR1 MDHEN, CDR2 SYDVKM. This CDR3 has 15 amino acids. CDR3 residues: CASSLPGGAYNEQFF. CDR3 nucleotides: TGTGCCAGCAGTTTACCGGGGGGGGCCTACAATGAGCAGTTCTTC.

The chain couples TRBV3-1 (or the pseudogene TRBV3-2) to TRBJ2-2; no clear D. Trimming removed 3 bases at V and 6 bases at J, with 8 bases between. The V gene's germline CDR1 is LGHDT and CDR2 YNNKEL (reference sequence). The CDR3 totals 13 residues. DNA for the CDR3: TGTGCCAGCAGCCACAATAGCCCCGGGGAGCTGTTTTTT. This sequence encodes CASSHNSPGELFF.

The gene calls are TRBV4-3 and TRBJ2-1, with 8 bases matching TRBD2. Trimming at V came to 0 bases and at J to 3 bases, leaving 4 bases not matched to a gene. This CDR3 comprises 16 residues. Germline CDR1 reads LGHNA; CDR2 reads YSLEER. CDR3: CASSQELAGLYNEQFF. CDR3 DNA: TGCGCCAGCAGCCAAGAATTAGCGGGGCTCTACAATGAGCAGTTCTTC.

This chain links TRBV11-2 with TRBJ2-1, with a weak D call TRBD2 (6 bases). The germline V and J ends were trimmed by 6 bases and 9 bases, with 12 bases remaining between them. CDR1 and CDR2 from the germline V gene are SGHAT and FQNNGV. This CDR3 comprises 12 residues. CDR3 DNA: TGTGCCAGCAGTTTGACTAGATCTGAGCAGTTCTTC. This sequence encodes CASSLTRSEQFF. Looking up the rest from reference TRBV11-2 and TRBJ2-1 gives the full variable domain: EAGVAQSPRYKIIEKRQSVAFWCNPISGHATLYWYQQILGQGPKLLIQFQNNGVVDDSQLPKDRFSAERLKGVDSTLKIQPAKLEDSAVYLCASSLTRSEQFFGPGTRLTVL.

The chain recombines TRBV7-9 with TRBJ2-7; 8 nucleotides match TRBD1. V was clipped by 5 bases and J by 7 bases; unmatched bases: 7. From germline, CDR1 is SEHNR and CDR2 FQNEAQ (reference sequence). This CDR3 spans 13 amino acids. The CDR3 protein is CASSPGQAGEQYF. In DNA form, the CDR3 reads TGTGCCAGCAGCCCGGGACAGGCGGGGGAGCAGTACTTC. The entire variable domain, with the rest obtained from reference TRBV7-9 and TRBJ2-7, is as follows: DTGVSQNPRHKITKRGQNVTFRCDPISEHNRLYWYRQTLGQGPEFLTYFQNEAQLEKSRLLSDRFSAERPKGSFSTLEIQRTEQGDSAMYLCASSPGQAGEQYFGPGTRLTVT.

This clone was picked up a small number of times. This chain connects TRBV6-1 to TRBJ2-2, with D perhaps TRBD1 (5 bases). From germline, CDR1 is MNHNS and CDR2 SASEGT. This CDR3 has 14 residues. The ends were cut back, 3 bases at V and 1 base at J, with 6 bases in the middle. The chain's CDR3 is CASSDDRNTGELFF. CDR3 DNA: TGTGCCAGCAGTGACGACAGGAACACCGGGGAGCTGTTTTTT.

The chain recombines TRBV12-3 or TRBV12-4 with TRBJ1-1, with unresolved D. V was trimmed by 3 bases and J by 3 bases, leaving 5 bases between them. This CDR3 region has 12 residues. The CDR3 here is CASSFQYTEAFF. The CDR3 coding sequence is TGTGCCAGCAGTTTCCAGTACACTGAAGCTTTCTTT.

This chain connects TRBV28 to TRBJ1-4, with unresolved D. This CDR3 spans 17 amino acids. CDR1 and CDR2 (germline): MDHEN, SYDVKM. V was cut by 5 bases and J by 8 bases, with 24 bases left in between. CDR3: CASSVTAVKSPREKLFF. CDR3 in DNA: TGTGCCAGCAGTGTGACTGCCGTAAAATCACCTAGGGAAAAACTGTTTTTT.

The chain couples TRBV13 to TRBJ2-7, with 11 bases lining up with TRBD1. The V gene end was trimmed by 2 bases and the J gene end by 4 bases; junction bases not matched to a gene: 7. Germline V gene data show CDR1 as PRHDT and CDR2 as FYEKMQ (reference sequence). This CDR3 spans 16 amino acids. The chain's CDR3 is CASSLRTGGTTYEQYF. Here the CDR3 DNA reads TGTGCCAGCAGCTTACGGACAGGGGGCACTACATACGAGCAGTACTTC.

This clone is a singleton in its sample. V gene TRBV19 combines with J gene TRBJ1-3; perhaps TRBD1 as D (5 bases). Trimming cost V 5 bases and J 1 base, with 15 bases left between them. The CDR3 contains 16 residues. Germline CDR1 is LNHDA and CDR2 is SQIVND (reference sequence). In DNA, the CDR3 is TGTGCCAGTAGTTCTTGGCTCCAGGGTTCTGGAAACACCATATATTTT. Translating gives CASSSWLQGSGNTIYF.

A note on this clone: Different DNA sequences within this sample yield the same CDR3. The chain carries TRBV5-4 and TRBJ1-6; 9 positions agree with TRBD1. This CDR3 has 14 amino acids. V lost 2 bases and J lost 7; bases outside the gene matches: 1. The germline V gene has CDR1 SGHNT and CDR2 YYREEE (reference sequence). The CDR3 bases are TGTGCCAGCAGCTTAGACAGGGGGAATTCACCCCTCCACTTT. It codes for CASSLDRGNSPLHF.

The chain joins TRBV9 to TRBJ1-1; weak D call: TRBD1 (6 bases). The CDR3 sequence is 14 residues long. V was clipped by 0 bases and J by 5 bases, with 11 bases between them. Germline lookup yields CDR1 SGDLS and CDR2 YYNGEE. The CDR3 spells CASSVVGGETEAFF. The CDR3, as DNA: TGTGCCAGCAGCGTAGTGGGGGGCGAAACTGAAGCTTTCTTT.

This chain links TRBV5-4 with TRBJ2-1, with TRBD2 matching over 13 bases. Germline V gene data show CDR1 as SGHNT and CDR2 as YYREEE (reference sequence). With V trimmed by 0 bases and J by 6 bases, 3 bases remained unmatched. This CDR3 contains 16 residues. The CDR3 protein is CASSLGGLAGTNEQFF. For the CDR3, the DNA is TGTGCCAGCAGCTTGGGGGGACTAGCGGGAACCAATGAGCAGTTCTTC.

The V gene is TRBV2, the J gene TRBJ1-2; the match to TRBD1 covers 9 bases. The junction had 6 bases not matched to a gene; V was cut back by 2 bases and J by 8 bases. Looked up from germline, CDR1 is SNHLY and CDR2 is FYNNEI. This CDR3 is built from 14 residues. The CDR3 DNA follows: TGTGCCAGCAGTGAAACAACAGGGGGCGGGGGCTACACCTTC. It yields the protein CASSETTGGGGYTF.

This rearrangement joins TRBV15 to TRBJ1-1; tentative D call: TRBD1 (6 bases). Germline V gives CDR1 LNHNV, CDR2 YYDKDF (reference sequence). The V end was cut by 5 bases, the J end by 6 bases, with 16 bases between. The CDR3 runs to 14 residues. The CDR3 protein is CATSGRGGLSEAFF. DNA of the CDR3: TGTGCCACCAGCGGTCGAGGGGGGCTTTCTGAAGCTTTCTTT.

This chain joins TRBV5-6 and TRBJ1-2, with D possibly matching TRBD1 (6 bases). The CDR3 consists of 15 residues. V gave up 2 bases and J gave up 8 bases, with 19 bases separating them. Germline V CDR1 and CDR2: SGHDT, YYEEEE. The DNA of the CDR3 is TGTGCCAGCAGCTTTCATCCGGCGGGGGCAAGCGGCTACACCTTC. Translating gives CASSFHPAGASGYTF.

The count of this clone is one. V gene TRBV4-2 combines with J gene TRBJ2-7, with D perhaps TRBD1 (5 bases). Germline V lookup: CDR1 LGHNA, CDR2 YNFKEQ. This CDR3 has 15 amino acids. The ends were cut back, 4 bases at V and 3 bases at J, with 16 bases in the middle. The chain's CDR3 is CASSPIQGILYEQYF. The CDR3, as DNA: TGTGCCAGCAGCCCTATCCAGGGTATACTCTACGAGCAGTACTTC.

This chain connects TRBV9 to TRBJ2-7, with D perhaps matching TRBD1 (6 bases). The germline V and J ends were trimmed by 3 bases and 7 bases, with 23 bases remaining between them. This CDR3 region has 16 residues. Germline V gene sequence: CDR1 SGDLS, CDR2 YYNGEE. CDR3 region: CASSAGSGTRDLEQYF. DNA of the CDR3: TGTGCCAGCAGCGCAGGCTCCGGGACAAGGGATTTGGAGCAGTACTTC.